Below are 10 T cell receptor beta chains sequenced from a single sample in a study of T cells in Graves' hyperthyroidism and ophthalmopathy. Amplification of TCR beta CDR3 regions was performed using RNA transcripts as template. The HTBI set primed first-round TCR CDR3 RT-PCR. TCRdb redid the calling of the multiplex PCR reads with MiXCR, one entry per CDR3 protein. The sample records almost 350,000 distinct CDR3 sequences, over 15% being singletons. The sequenced material came from blood. The receptors derive from a woman between 40 and 50 years old with Graves' ophthalmopathy.

V gene TRBV5-1 combines with J gene TRBJ1-1; no firm D call. Germline V CDR1 and CDR2: SGHRS, YFSETQ. V lost 0 bases and J 8 bases, leaving 11 bases between the germline ends. The CDR3 is 13 residues long. CDR3 loop: CASSLASTEEAFF. For the CDR3, the DNA is TGCGCCAGCAGCTTGGCCTCGACGGAAGAAGCTTTCTTT.

Many counts were recorded for this clonotype. The chain has TRBV9 and TRBJ2-7; D might be TRBD2 (5 bases). The CDR3 extends over 14 amino acids. Per germline, CDR1 SGDLS and CDR2 YYNGEE. V lost 3 bases and J lost 10, with 20 bases in between. The CDR3 protein is CASSAKATPSGQYF. In nucleotides, the CDR3 is TGTGCCAGCAGCGCTAAGGCCACCCCCTCGGGACAGTACTTC.

In its sample, this clonotype was seen many times. CDR3 DNA sequence: TGTGCCAGCAGTTATCCGGGGACACAGAACACTGAAGCTTTCTTT. Encoded protein: CASSYPGTQNTEAFF. The chain links TRBV6-5 to TRBJ1-1, with TRBD1 as a possible D gene (6 bases). From germline, CDR1 is MNHEY and CDR2 SVGAGI. The CDR3 consists of 15 residues. Trimming cost V 3 bases and J 1 base, with 12 bases left between them.

The table lists this clonotype with many counts. This sequence joins TRBV29-1 and TRBJ2-7, with D possibly called TRBD1 or TRBD2 (6 bases each). Germline assignment: CDR1 SQVTM and CDR2 ANQGSEA. The CDR3 is 17 amino acids. V was cut by 1 base and J by 4 bases, with 23 bases left in between. CDR3 in amino acids: CSVEGRSKTGLFYEQYF. The CDR3 region has the DNA TGCAGCGTTGAAGGGAGAAGTAAGACAGGACTATTTTACGAGCAGTACTTC.

This clonotype was picked up many times. The chain has TRBV6-5 and TRBJ1-1, with D perhaps matching TRBD1 (5 bases). The germline V gene has CDR1 MNHEY and CDR2 SVGAGI. The V and J ends lost 5 bases and 6 bases respectively, with 13 bases between them. The CDR3 contains 13 residues. The DNA for the CDR3 is TGTGCCAGCAGTCCCTCAGGGCGGGCTGAAGCTTTCTTT. It codes for CASSPSGRAEAFF.

This clonotype was picked up many times. The chain is built from TRBV11-1 and TRBJ1-1; D is uncertain. From germline, CDR1 is SGHAT and CDR2 FQDESV (reference sequence). This CDR3 has 14 amino acids. Trimming pared 1 base from V and 2 bases from J, leaving 8 bases between. The CDR3 region has the DNA TGTGCCAGCAGCTTAGTGGCAGTCAACACTGAAGCTTTCTTT. Encoded protein: CASSLVAVNTEAFF.

This clonotype was seen many times. This rearrangement joins TRBV6-1 to TRBJ1-4, with D possibly matching TRBD1 (6 bases). The CDR3 covers 13 residues. The V and J ends lost 11 bases and 5 bases respectively, with 15 bases between them. The germline CDR1 and CDR2 sequences are MNHNS and SASEGT. For the CDR3, the DNA is TGTGCCGGTAGGGGACATCGGAATGAAAAACTGTTTTTT. This codes for CAGRGHRNEKLFF.

This sequence joins TRBV7-3 and TRBJ2-7; TRBD1 matches at 8 bases. This CDR3 comprises 14 residues. The V segment lost 8 bases and the J segment 2 bases; nucleotides outside the gene matches: 8. Germline CDR1 is SGHTA and CDR2 is FQGTGA. The CDR3 region is CASALAGGTYEQYF. As DNA, the CDR3 is TGTGCCAGCGCCTTGGCAGGGGGCACCTACGAGCAGTACTTC.

This clonotype was seen repeatedly, ten times or more. In nucleotides, the CDR3 is TGCAGTGCTAGTGACCCCGGCACAACCTACGAGCAGTACTTC. Translating it yields CSASDPGTTYEQYF. The chain joins TRBV20-1 to TRBJ2-7; D not resolved. The V end was cut by 3 bases, the J end by 2 bases, with 14 bases between. Looked up from germline, CDR1 is DFQATT and CDR2 is SNEGSKA (reference sequence). This CDR3 contains 14 residues.

This clonotype has at least ten counts. V and J are TRBV11-2 and TRBJ2-7; possible D gene TRBD1, 6 bases. The length of the CDR3 is 11 residues. The V gene lost 4 bases and the J gene lost 5 bases, with 6 bases spanning the gap. In germline, CDR1 is SGHAT, CDR2 FQNNGV. CDR3 residues: CASSWGHEQYF. The DNA for the CDR3 is TGTGCCAGCAGCTGGGGGCACGAGCAGTACTTC.